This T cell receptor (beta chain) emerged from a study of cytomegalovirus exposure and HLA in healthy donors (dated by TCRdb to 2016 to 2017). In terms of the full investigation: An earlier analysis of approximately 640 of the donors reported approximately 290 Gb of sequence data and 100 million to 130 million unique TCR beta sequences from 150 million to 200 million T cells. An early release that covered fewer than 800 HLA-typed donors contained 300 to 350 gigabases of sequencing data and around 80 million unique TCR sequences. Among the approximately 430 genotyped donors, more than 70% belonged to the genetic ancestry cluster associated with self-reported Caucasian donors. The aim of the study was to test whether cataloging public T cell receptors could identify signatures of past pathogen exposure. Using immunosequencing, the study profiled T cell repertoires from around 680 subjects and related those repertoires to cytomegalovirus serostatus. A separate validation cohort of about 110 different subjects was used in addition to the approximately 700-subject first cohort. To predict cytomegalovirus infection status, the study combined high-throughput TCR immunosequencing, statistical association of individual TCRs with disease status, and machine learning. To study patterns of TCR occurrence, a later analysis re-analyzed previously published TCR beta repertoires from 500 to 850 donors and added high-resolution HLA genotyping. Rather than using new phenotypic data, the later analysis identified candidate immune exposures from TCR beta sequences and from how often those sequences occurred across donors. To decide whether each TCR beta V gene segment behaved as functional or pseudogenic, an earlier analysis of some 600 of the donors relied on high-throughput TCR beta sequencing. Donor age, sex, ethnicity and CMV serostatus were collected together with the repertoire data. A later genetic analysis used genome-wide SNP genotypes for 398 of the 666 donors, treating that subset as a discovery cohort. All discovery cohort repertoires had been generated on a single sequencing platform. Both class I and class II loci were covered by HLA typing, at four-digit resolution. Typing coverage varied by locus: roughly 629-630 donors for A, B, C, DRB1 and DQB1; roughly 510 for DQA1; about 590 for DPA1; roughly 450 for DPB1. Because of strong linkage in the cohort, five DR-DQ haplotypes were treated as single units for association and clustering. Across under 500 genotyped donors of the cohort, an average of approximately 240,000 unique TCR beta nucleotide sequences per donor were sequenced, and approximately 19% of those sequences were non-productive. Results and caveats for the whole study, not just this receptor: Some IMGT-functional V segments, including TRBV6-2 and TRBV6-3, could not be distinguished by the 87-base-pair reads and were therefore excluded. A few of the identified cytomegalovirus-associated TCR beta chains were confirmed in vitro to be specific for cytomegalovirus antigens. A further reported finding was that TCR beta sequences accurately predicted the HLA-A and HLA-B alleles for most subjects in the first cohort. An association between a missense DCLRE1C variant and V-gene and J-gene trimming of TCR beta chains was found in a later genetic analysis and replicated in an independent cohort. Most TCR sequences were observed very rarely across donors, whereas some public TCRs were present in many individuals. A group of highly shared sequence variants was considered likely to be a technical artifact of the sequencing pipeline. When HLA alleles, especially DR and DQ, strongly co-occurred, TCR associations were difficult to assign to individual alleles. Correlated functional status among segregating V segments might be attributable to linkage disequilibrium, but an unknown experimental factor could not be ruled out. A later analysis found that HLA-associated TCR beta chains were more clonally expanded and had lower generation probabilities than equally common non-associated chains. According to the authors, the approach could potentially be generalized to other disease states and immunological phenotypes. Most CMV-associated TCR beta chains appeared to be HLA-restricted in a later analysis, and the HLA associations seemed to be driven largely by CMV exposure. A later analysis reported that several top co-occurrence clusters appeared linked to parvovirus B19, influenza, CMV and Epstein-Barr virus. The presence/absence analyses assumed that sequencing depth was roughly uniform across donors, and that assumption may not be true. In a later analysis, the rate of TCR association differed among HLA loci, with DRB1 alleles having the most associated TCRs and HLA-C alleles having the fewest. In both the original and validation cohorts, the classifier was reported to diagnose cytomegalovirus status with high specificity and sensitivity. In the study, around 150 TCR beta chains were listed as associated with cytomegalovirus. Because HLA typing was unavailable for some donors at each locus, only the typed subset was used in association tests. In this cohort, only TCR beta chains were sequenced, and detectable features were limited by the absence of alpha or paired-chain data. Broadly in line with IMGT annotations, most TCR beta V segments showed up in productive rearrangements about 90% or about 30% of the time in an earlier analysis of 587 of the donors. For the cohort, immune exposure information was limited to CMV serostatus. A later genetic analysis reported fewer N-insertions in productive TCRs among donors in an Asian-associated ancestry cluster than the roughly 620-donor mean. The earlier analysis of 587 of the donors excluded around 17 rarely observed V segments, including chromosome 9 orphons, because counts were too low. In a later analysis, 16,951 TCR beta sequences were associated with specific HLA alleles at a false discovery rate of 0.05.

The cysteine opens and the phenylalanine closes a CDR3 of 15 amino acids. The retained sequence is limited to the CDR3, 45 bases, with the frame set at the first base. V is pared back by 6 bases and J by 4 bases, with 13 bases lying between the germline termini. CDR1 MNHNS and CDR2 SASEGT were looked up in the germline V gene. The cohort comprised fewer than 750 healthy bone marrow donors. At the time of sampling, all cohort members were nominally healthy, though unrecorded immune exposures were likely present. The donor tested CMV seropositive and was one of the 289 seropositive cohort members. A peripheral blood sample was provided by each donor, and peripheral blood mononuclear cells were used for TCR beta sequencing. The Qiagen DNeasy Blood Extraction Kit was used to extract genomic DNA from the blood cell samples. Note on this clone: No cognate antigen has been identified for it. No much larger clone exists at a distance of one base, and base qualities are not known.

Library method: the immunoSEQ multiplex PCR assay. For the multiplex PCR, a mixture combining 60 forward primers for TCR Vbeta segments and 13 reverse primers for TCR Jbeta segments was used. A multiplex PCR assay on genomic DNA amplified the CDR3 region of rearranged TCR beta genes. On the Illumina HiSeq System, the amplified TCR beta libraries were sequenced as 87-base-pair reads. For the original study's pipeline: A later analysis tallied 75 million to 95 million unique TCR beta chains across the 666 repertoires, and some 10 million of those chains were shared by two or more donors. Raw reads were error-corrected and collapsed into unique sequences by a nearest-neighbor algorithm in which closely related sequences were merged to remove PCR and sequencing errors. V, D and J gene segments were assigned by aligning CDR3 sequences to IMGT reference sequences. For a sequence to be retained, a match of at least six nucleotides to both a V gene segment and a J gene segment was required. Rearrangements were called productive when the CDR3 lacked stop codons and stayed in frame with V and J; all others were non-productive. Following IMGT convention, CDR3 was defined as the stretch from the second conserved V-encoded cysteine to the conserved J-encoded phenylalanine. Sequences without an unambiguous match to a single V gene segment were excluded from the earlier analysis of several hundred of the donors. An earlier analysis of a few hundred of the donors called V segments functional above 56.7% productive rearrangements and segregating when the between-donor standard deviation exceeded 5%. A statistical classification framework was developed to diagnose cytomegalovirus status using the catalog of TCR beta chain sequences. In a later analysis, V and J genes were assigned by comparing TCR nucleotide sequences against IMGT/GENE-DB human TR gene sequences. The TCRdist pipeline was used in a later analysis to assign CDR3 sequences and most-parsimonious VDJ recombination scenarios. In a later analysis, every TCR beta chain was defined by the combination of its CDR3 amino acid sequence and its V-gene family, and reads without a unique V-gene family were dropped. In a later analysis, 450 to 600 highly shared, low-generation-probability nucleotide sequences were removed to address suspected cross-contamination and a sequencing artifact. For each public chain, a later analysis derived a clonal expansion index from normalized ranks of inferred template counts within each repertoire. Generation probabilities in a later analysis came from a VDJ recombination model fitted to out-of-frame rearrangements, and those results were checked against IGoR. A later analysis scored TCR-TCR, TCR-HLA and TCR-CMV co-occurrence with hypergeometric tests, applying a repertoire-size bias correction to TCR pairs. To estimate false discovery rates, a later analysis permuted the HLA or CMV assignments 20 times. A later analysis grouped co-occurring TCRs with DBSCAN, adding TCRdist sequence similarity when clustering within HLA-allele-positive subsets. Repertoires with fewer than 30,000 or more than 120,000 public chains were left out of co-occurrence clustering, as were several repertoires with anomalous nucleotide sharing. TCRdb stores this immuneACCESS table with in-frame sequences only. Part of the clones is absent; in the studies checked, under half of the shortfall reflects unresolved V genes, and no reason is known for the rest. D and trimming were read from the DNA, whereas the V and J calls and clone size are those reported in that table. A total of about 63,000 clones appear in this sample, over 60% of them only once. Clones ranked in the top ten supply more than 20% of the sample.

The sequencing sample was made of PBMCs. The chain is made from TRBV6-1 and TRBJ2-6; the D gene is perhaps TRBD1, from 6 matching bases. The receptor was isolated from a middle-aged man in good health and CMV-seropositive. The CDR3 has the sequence CASSTGNAGANVLTF. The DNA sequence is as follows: TGTGCCAGCAGCACAGGGAATGCCGGGGCCAACGTCCTGACTTTC.